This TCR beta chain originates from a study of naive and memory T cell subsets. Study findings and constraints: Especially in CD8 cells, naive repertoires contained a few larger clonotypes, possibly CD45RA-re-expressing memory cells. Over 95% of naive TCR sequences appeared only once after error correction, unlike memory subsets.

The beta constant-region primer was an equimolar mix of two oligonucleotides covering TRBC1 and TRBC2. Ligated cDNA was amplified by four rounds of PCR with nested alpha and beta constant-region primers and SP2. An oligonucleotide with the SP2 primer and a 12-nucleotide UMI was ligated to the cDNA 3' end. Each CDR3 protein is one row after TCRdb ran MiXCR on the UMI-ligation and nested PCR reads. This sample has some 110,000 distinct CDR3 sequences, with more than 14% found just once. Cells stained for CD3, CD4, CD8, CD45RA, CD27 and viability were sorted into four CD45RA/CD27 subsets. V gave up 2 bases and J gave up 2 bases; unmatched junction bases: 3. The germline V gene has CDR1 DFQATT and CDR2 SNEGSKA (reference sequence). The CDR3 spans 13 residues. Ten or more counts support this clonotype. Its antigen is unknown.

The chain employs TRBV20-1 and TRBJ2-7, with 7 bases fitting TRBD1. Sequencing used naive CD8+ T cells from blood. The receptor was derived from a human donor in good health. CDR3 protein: CSARYTGAYEQYF. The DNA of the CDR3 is TGCAGTGCTAGATATACAGGGGCCTACGAGCAGTACTTC.